These 23 T cell receptor beta chains came from one sample sequenced in a study of a mutant IDH1 vaccine in newly diagnosed glioma. The time point here: week 5, during vaccination. Vaccine doses each comprised 300 ug of mutant IDH1 20-mer peptide, with topical imiquimod. These TCRs' antigens remain unknown. The repertoire was sequenced with immunoSEQ multiplex PCR; TCRdb's copy has only in-frame clones and lacks some. The repertoire holds fewer than 70,000 clones, 90% seen once, with roughly 5% in the top ten. Source: PBMCs, taken from a glioma patient whose treatment included an IDH1 peptide vaccine. The receptors originated from a woman between 35 and 50 years old with glioma.

This sequence joins TRBV7-2 and TRBJ2-7; D gene uncertain. CDR3 length: 16 amino acids. The germline CDR1 and CDR2 sequences are SGHTA and FQGNSA. The germline V and J ends were trimmed by 2 bases and 0 bases, with 14 bases remaining between them. CDR3 in DNA: TGTGCCAGCAGCTTAATCCCGACTGGATCCTCCTACGAGCAGTACTTC. Translation: CASSLIPTGSSYEQYF.

The CDR3 is CASSLSMRGGGSYGYTF. The CDR3 DNA is TGTGCCAGCAGTTTATCGATGCGCGGGGGAGGGAGCTATGGCTACACCTTC. The chain uses TRBV27 and TRBJ1-2; D is possibly TRBD1 (5 bases). There are 17 residues in the CDR3. Trimming stripped 0 bases from V and 4 bases from J, with 18 bases between. From germline, CDR1 is MNHEY and CDR2 SMNVEV (reference sequence).

The chain recombines TRBV9 with TRBJ2-5; D might be TRBD2 (6 bases). The CDR3 length is 16 residues. V lost 1 base and J 2 bases, leaving 15 bases between the germline ends. Germline V gene lookup returns CDR1 SGDLS and CDR2 YYNGEE. The CDR3 spells CASSVTTGVGQETQYF. The CDR3 coding sequence is TGTGCCAGCAGCGTAACTACGGGAGTGGGGCAAGAGACCCAGTACTTC.

V usage is TRBV6-6 and J usage is TRBJ1-1; 8 nucleotides match TRBD1. CDR1 and CDR2 from the germline V gene are MNHNY and SVGAGI (reference sequence). Germline trimming cut 8 bases from V and 8 bases from J; bases unmatched to any gene: 1. CDR3 length equals 10 residues. CDR3 protein: CASWDREAFF. The CDR3 nucleotides are TGTGCCAGCTGGGACAGGGAAGCTTTCTTT.

CDR3 nucleotide sequence: TGTGCCAGCTCATCAACAGCTCAAGAGACCCAGTACTTC. It encodes CASSSTAQETQYF. V usage is TRBV18 and J usage is TRBJ2-5; D is unclear. Germline V CDR1 and CDR2: KGHSH, LQKENI. The CDR3 runs to 13 residues. Between the trimmed V and J ends, which lost 5 bases and 2 bases, there was a span of 9 bases.

This chain connects TRBV30 to TRBJ2-2; 7 positions agree with TRBD1. Germline V gene sequence: CDR1 GTSNPN, CDR2 SVGIG (reference sequence). Trimming at V came to 4 bases and at J to 5 bases, leaving 4 bases not matched to a gene. The CDR3 totals 13 residues. The CDR3 protein is CAWTRDRTGELFF. The CDR3 DNA is TGTGCCTGGACTCGGGACAGAACCGGGGAGCTGTTTTTT.

The chain joins TRBV2 to TRBJ1-6, with D maybe TRBD1 (6 bases). The CDR3 loop spans 17 amino acids. Trimming took 1 base from V and 7 from J, leaving 17 bases between them. Germline V gene lookup returns CDR1 SNHLY and CDR2 FYNNEI. The CDR3 reads CASSEVGGGAPNSPLHF. The CDR3 DNA follows: TGTGCCAGCAGTGAAGTTGGTGGGGGCGCCCCCAATTCACCCCTCCACTTT.

The chain combines TRBV2 with TRBJ1-5, with 9 bases identical to TRBD1. The CDR3 is made up of 14 amino acids. V lost 5 bases to trimming and J lost 4 bases; unmatched junction nucleotides: 3. The germline V gene encodes CDR1 SNHLY and CDR2 FYNNEI. The CDR3 here is CASSPDRGNQPQHF. In DNA, the CDR3 is TGTGCCAGCAGTCCGGACAGGGGTAATCAGCCCCAGCATTTT. Based on the CDR3 plus reference TRBV2 and TRBJ1-5, the full variable domain is EPEVTQTPSHQVTQMGQEVILRCVPISNHLYFYWYRQILGQKVEFLVSFYNNEISEKSEIFDDQFSVERPDGSNFTLKIRSTKLEDSAMYFCASSPDRGNQPQHFGDGTRLSIL.

The genes are TRBV2 and TRBJ1-2; TRBD1 matches at 7 bases. Trimming cost V 4 bases and J 1 base; bases outside gene matches: 0. The CDR3 has 13 amino acids. Per germline, CDR1 SNHLY and CDR2 FYNNEI. CDR3 residues: CASSGQGNYGYTF. CDR3 sequence (DNA): TGTGCCAGCAGTGGACAGGGTAACTATGGCTACACCTTC. The variable domain in full, completed from reference TRBV2 and TRBJ1-2, reads EPEVTQTPSHQVTQMGQEVILRCVPISNHLYFYWYRQILGQKVEFLVSFYNNEISEKSEIFDDQFSVERPDGSNFTLKIRSTKLEDSAMYFCASSGQGNYGYTFGSGTRLTVV.

The chain recombines TRBV5-6 with TRBJ1-3; TRBD1 matches 8 bases. The length of the CDR3 is 14 residues. Germline CDR1 SGHDT, CDR2 YYEEEE. V dropped 4 bases and J dropped 3; count of bases not matched to a gene: 3. CDR3 nucleotides: TGTGCCAGCAGCCTGGACAGGGTTGGAAACACCATATATTTT. It is translated as CASSLDRVGNTIYF.

The chain is built from TRBV5-8 and TRBJ2-1; no clear D. The CDR3 has 14 amino acids. Germline V gene data show CDR1 as SGHTS and CDR2 as YDEGEE. V shed 3 bases and J shed 1 base, with 8 bases lying between them. CDR3 sequence reads: CASSSGRSYNEQFF. CDR3 nucleotides: TGTGCCAGCAGCTCCGGACGTTCCTACAATGAGCAGTTCTTC.

The V gene is TRBV13, the J gene TRBJ1-1, with D unresolved. Germline-derived CDR1 and CDR2 are PRHDT and FYEKMQ (reference sequence). Trimming shortened V by 5 bases and J by 6 bases, and 19 bases separated the two germline ends. The length of the CDR3 is 15 residues. CDR3 bases: TGTGCCAGCAGCCCTCGGACGGGGATGAGGGCTGAAGCTTTCTTT. Translating gives CASSPRTGMRAEAFF.

The J gene is TRBJ2-7, the V gene TRBV5-1; D may be TRBD1 (6 bases). The length of the CDR3 is 13 residues. The V gene's germline CDR1 is SGHRS and CDR2 YFSETQ. V lost 5 bases and J lost 0, with 9 bases in between. The CDR3 nucleotides are TGCGCCAGCAGTTTGACAGGCTCCTACGAGCAGTACTTC. The encoded protein is CASSLTGSYEQYF.

The V and J genes are TRBV19 and TRBJ1-1, with D perhaps matching TRBD1 (5 bases). Per germline, CDR1 LNHDA and CDR2 SQIVND (reference sequence). This CDR3 comprises 14 residues. The V gene lost 3 bases and the J gene lost 4 bases, with 12 bases spanning the gap. In DNA form, the CDR3 reads TGTGCCAGTAGTATTTTAGGGGCTGGCACTGAAGCTTTCTTT. Its protein is CASSILGAGTEAFF.

This chain connects TRBV28 to TRBJ2-5; 7 bases map to TRBD1. V shed 3 bases, J shed 2 bases, and the junction held 6 bases outside the gene matches. Germline assignment: CDR1 MDHEN and CDR2 SYDVKM. CDR3 size: 15 residues. The CDR3: CASSFSGTAQETQYF. In DNA form, the CDR3 reads TGTGCCAGCAGTTTCTCCGGGACAGCACAAGAGACCCAGTACTTC.

The chain links TRBV7-8 to TRBJ2-7; the D gene is possibly TRBD2 (5 bases). Deletions cut 0 bases from V and 5 bases from J, with 11 bases between. The germline V gene has CDR1 SGHVS and CDR2 FQNEAQ. The CDR3 runs 14 residues. This CDR3 is CASSLAVTMNEQYF. The CDR3 bases are TGTGCCAGCAGCTTAGCGGTGACTATGAACGAGCAGTACTTC.

This clone was seen more than once but under ten times. V usage is TRBV30 and J usage is TRBJ2-2; D is unclear. Trimming left V 0 bases short and J 4 bases short, with 9 bases between. Germline CDR1 GTSNPN, CDR2 SVGIG (reference sequence). CDR3 length equals 14 residues. In DNA, the CDR3 is TGTGCCTGGAGTGTACTGGTGGGCACCGGGGAGCTGTTTTTT. Protein product: CAWSVLVGTGELFF.

The chain's CDR3 is CASSLGGGQRVIQYF. The CDR3 nucleotides read TGTGCCAGCAGCTTAGGAGGGGGACAGCGGGTGATTCAGTACTTC. The V call is TRBV7-2, the J call TRBJ2-4; possible D gene TRBD1, 7 bases. CDR1 and CDR2 from the germline V gene are SGHTA and FQGNSA. Trimming pared 1 base from V and 10 bases from J, leaving 17 bases between. This CDR3 is built from 15 residues. Variable domain in full (rest from reference TRBV7-2 and TRBJ2-4): GAGVSQSPSNKVTEKGKDVELRCDPISGHTALYWYRQSLGQGLEFLIYFQGNSAPDKSGLPSDRFSAERTGGSVSTLTIQRTQQEDSAVYLCASSLGGGQRVIQYFGAGTRLSVL.

The chain is built from TRBV6-5 and TRBJ2-1; 7 bases fit TRBD2. V dropped 7 bases and J dropped 3; count of bases not matched to a gene: 3. CDR1 and CDR2 (germline): MNHEY, SVGAGI. This CDR3 spans 13 amino acids. CDR3 region: CASTPGGYNEQFF. The CDR3 nucleotides read TGTGCCAGCACCCCGGGGGGCTACAATGAGCAGTTCTTC.

The rearrangement links TRBV2 to TRBJ2-5; 8 bases align to TRBD1. After removal of 3 bases from V and 5 bases from J, the junction contained 5 bases not matched to a gene. The CDR3 is made up of 14 amino acids. Germline CDR1 is SNHLY and CDR2 is FYNNEI. The CDR3 nucleotides are TGTGCCAGCAGTGACGGGACAGGACGGGAGACCCAGTACTTC. It encodes CASSDGTGRETQYF.

The chain joins TRBV27 to TRBJ2-3; D might be TRBD2 (6 bases). Germline V gene lookup returns CDR1 MNHEY and CDR2 SMNVEV (reference sequence). The CDR3 spans 16 residues. Trimming shortened V by 7 bases and J by 2 bases, and 19 bases separated the two germline ends. In nucleotides, the CDR3 is TGTGCCAGCACCCCCTATGGTAGCGGATTCACAGATACGCAGTATTTT. Its protein product is CASTPYGSGFTDTQYF.

The chain recombines TRBV5-1 with TRBJ1-4; tentative D call: TRBD1 (5 bases). The ends were cut back, 6 bases at V and 6 bases at J, with 15 bases in the middle. Germline CDR1 and CDR2: SGHRS and YFSETQ. This CDR3 spans 14 amino acids. The CDR3 nucleotides read TGCGCCAGCAAGACCGGGACGGAAGATGAAAAACTGTTTTTT. Translated: CASKTGTEDEKLFF.

This clone appeared once. This chain links TRBV5-1 with TRBJ2-3; TRBD2 matches 10 bases. CDR1 is SGHRS and CDR2 is YFSETQ in the germline V gene. Trimming cost V 0 bases and J 2 bases; bases outside gene matches: 6. CDR3 length: 17 amino acids. The CDR3 protein is CASSLARTSGTTDTQYF. Here the CDR3 DNA reads TGCGCCAGCAGCTTGGCCCGGACTAGCGGTACCACAGATACGCAGTATTTT. Based on the CDR3 plus reference TRBV5-1 and TRBJ2-3, the full variable domain is KAGVTQTPRYLIKTRGQQVTLSCSPISGHRSVSWYQQTPGQGLQFLFEYFSETQRNKGNFPGRFSGRQFSNSRSEMNVSTLELGDSALYLCASSLARTSGTTDTQYFGPGTRLTVL.